This T cell receptor beta chain derives from a study of blood T cell repertoires in COVID-19. Trimming at V came to 7 bases and at J to 3 bases, leaving 9 bases not matched to a gene. The germline gives CDR1 MNHEY, CDR2 SVGAGI. This CDR3 is built from 15 residues. Using immunoSEQ multiplex PCR, the repertoire was profiled, and TCRdb retains in-frame clones only, with some absent. The sample lists more than 45,000 clones, over 80% occurring once. The sequenced material came from peripheral blood. The TCR comes from a man aged 60 to 75 with acute or convalescent COVID-19. The chain employs TRBV6-5 and TRBJ2-1; the match to TRBD2 covers 7 bases. CDR3 DNA sequence: TGTGCCAGCATGACGGGGGGTGGTTACTACAATGAGCAGTTCTTC. As protein: CASMTGGGYYNEQFF.